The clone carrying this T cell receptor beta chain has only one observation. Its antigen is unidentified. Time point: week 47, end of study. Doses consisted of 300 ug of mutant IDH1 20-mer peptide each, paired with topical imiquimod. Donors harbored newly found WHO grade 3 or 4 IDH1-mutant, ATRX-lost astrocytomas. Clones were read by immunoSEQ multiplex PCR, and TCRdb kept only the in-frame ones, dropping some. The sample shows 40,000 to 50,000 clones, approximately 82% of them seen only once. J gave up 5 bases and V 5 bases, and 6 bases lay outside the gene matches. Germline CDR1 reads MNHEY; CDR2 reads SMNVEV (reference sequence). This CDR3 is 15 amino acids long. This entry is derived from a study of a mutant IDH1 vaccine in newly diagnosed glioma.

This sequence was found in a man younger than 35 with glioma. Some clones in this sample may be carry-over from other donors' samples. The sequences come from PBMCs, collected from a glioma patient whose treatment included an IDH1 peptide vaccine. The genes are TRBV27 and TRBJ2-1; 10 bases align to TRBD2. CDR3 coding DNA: TGTGCCAGCAGTCACACCGGACTAGCGGACAATGAGCAGTTCTTC. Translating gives CASSHTGLADNEQFF.